Presented here are 15 T cell receptor beta chains from one specimen sequenced in a study of blood T cell repertoires in COVID-19. This table comes from immunoSEQ multiplex PCR, and its TCRdb copy is limited to in-frame clones, with some not included. There are approximately 210,000 clones in the sample; approximately 86% occur only once, and 1.5% lies in the top ten. What was sequenced was peripheral blood. The receptor source for this set is a young man with active or convalescent COVID-19.

This chain joins TRBV6-5 and TRBJ1-2; TRBD1 might be the D (5 bases). The germline V gene has CDR1 MNHEY and CDR2 SVGAGI. Trimming shortened V by 6 bases and J by 8 bases, and 22 bases separated the two germline ends. The CDR3 spans 15 residues. The chain's CDR3 is CASRGAWGPGEGYTF. The DNA of the CDR3 is TGTGCCAGCAGGGGTGCTTGGGGCCCGGGGGAGGGCTACACCTTC.

The rearrangement joins TRBV4-1 to TRBJ2-2, with 8 bases identical to TRBD1. The ends lost 3 bases at V and 4 bases at J; junction bases unmatched: 4. There are 15 residues in the CDR3. CDR1 MGHRA and CDR2 YSYEKL come from the germline V gene. For the CDR3, the DNA is TGCGCCAGCAGCCAGGCGGACAGGGTCACCGGGGAGCTGTTTTTT. Translation gives CASSQADRVTGELFF.

This chain connects TRBV11-2 to TRBJ2-7; 9 bases line up with TRBD2. The junction had 7 bases not matched to a gene; V was cut back by 5 bases and J by 2 bases. Germline CDR1 SGHAT, CDR2 FQNNGV. The CDR3 consists of 15 residues. The CDR3: CASSMGTSPTYEQYF. The CDR3 nucleotides are TGTGCCAGCAGCATGGGGACTAGCCCCACCTACGAGCAGTACTTC.

The chain has TRBV10-1 and TRBJ2-3, with a tentative D call TRBD2 (5 bases). CDR3 length: 13 amino acids. V was shortened by 6 bases and J by 0 bases, with 7 bases between the two germline ends. From germline, CDR1 is WNHNN and CDR2 SYGVQD (reference sequence). The CDR3 DNA reads TGCGCCAGCAGAAGGACTAGCACAGATACGCAGTATTTT. Translating it yields CASRRTSTDTQYF.

This clone was seen only once. The chain couples TRBV3-1 (or the pseudogene TRBV3-2) to TRBJ1-2, with D perhaps TRBD1 (5 bases). V lost 4 bases and J 0 bases, leaving 12 bases between the germline ends. This CDR3 has 15 amino acids. CDR1 and CDR2 from the germline V gene are LGHDT and YNNKEL (reference sequence). CDR3 residues: CASSPNPRANYGYTF. CDR3 in DNA: TGTGCCAGCAGCCCGAACCCCAGGGCTAACTATGGCTACACCTTC.

This chain links TRBV2 with TRBJ1-1; no definite D call. The CDR3 loop spans 14 amino acids. Trimming removed 3 bases at V and 2 bases at J, with 10 bases between. CDR1 is SNHLY, CDR2 FYNNEI, per germline. CDR3 DNA sequence: TGTGCCAGCAGTGACTGGGCCACAAACACTGAAGCTTTCTTT. Translation: CASSDWATNTEAFF. The variable domain in full, with the rest retrieved from reference TRBV2 and TRBJ1-1, is EPEVTQTPSHQVTQMGQEVILRCVPISNHLYFYWYRQILGQKVEFLVSFYNNEISEKSEIFDDQFSVERPDGSNFTLKIRSTKLEDSAMYFCASSDWATNTEAFFGQGTRLTVV.

This clone was seen only once. V is TRBV27 and J is TRBJ1-5; 9 bases fit TRBD1. CDR1 is MNHEY and CDR2 is SMNVEV in the germline V gene (reference sequence). The CDR3 runs to 15 residues. The V gene end was trimmed by 6 bases and the J gene end by 1 base; junction bases not matched to a gene: 4. This chain's CDR3 is CASRDRGGSNQPQHF. As DNA, the CDR3 is TGTGCCAGCAGGGACAGGGGTGGGAGCAATCAGCCCCAGCATTTT.

This chain joins TRBV9 and TRBJ1-2, with 7 bases aligning to TRBD1. CDR1 SGDLS and CDR2 YYNGEE come from the germline V gene. The CDR3 spans 14 residues. V trimming: 0 bases; J trimming: 4 bases; junction bases outside the gene matches: 3. The CDR3 DNA reads TGTGCCAGCAGCGTAGACAGGGGATTCTATGGCTACACCTTC. Protein: CASSVDRGFYGYTF.

The chain uses TRBV27 and TRBJ1-2, with 8 bases aligning to TRBD1. Germline assignment: CDR1 MNHEY and CDR2 SMNVEV (reference sequence). V dropped 2 bases and J dropped 4; count of bases not matched to a gene: 9. This CDR3 has 16 amino acids. The CDR3 bases are TGTGCCAGCAGTTTAAATCCAGGGGGCCCCACCTATGGCTACACCTTC. Its translation: CASSLNPGGPTYGYTF.

This sequence joins TRBV7-2 and TRBJ2-7; TRBD1 is a possible D gene (6 bases). This CDR3 comprises 15 residues. V was cut by 5 bases and J by 2 bases, with 16 bases left in between. Germline CDR1 reads SGHTA; CDR2 reads FQGNSA. Here the CDR3 DNA reads TGTGCCAGCAGCCCCCGTCGCCAGGGGACCTACGAGCAGTACTTC. Translating gives CASSPRRQGTYEQYF.

This sequence joins TRBV3-1 (or the pseudogene TRBV3-2) and TRBJ1-1; D uncertain. The CDR3 runs 14 residues. Between the trimmed V and J ends, which lost 4 bases and 4 bases, there was a span of 13 bases. Germline CDR1 LGHDT, CDR2 YNNKEL (reference sequence). The chain's CDR3 is CASSPKTISTEAFF. CDR3 DNA: TGTGCCAGCAGCCCGAAAACAATCAGCACTGAAGCTTTCTTT.

Only one count was recorded for this clone. The rearrangement uses TRBV30 and TRBJ1-6, with no clear D. V lost 2 bases and J 2 bases, leaving 10 bases between the germline ends. CDR1 and CDR2 (germline): GTSNPN, SVGIG (reference sequence). The CDR3 sequence is 15 residues long. CDR3 in amino acids: CAWSYTTPYNSPLHF. CDR3 sequence (DNA): TGTGCCTGGAGTTATACGACACCCTATAATTCACCCCTCCACTTT.

The chain joins TRBV7-8 to TRBJ2-1; 10 positions match TRBD2. There are 18 residues in the CDR3. Germline assignment: CDR1 SGHVS and CDR2 FQNEAQ. The V gene end was trimmed by 2 bases and the J gene end by 5 bases; junction bases not matched to a gene: 12. The chain's CDR3 is CASSLKREGLWSHNEQFF. CDR3 bases: TGTGCCAGCAGCTTAAAGCGGGAGGGCCTTTGGTCCCACAATGAGCAGTTCTTC.

The V and J genes are TRBV29-1 and TRBJ2-2; D is perhaps TRBD2 (6 bases). The CDR3 is made up of 14 amino acids. Trimming shortened V by 3 bases and J by 4 bases, and 12 bases separated the two germline ends. Germline V gene sequence: CDR1 SQVTM, CDR2 ANQGSEA. Here the CDR3 reads CSVDVGRGTGELFF. The CDR3 DNA is TGCAGCGTTGACGTCGGGAGAGGCACCGGGGAGCTGTTTTTT.

The chain links TRBV4-2 to TRBJ2-1; D gene unclear. The CDR3 is 12 amino acids. Per germline, CDR1 LGHNA and CDR2 YNFKEQ. V was shortened by 4 bases and J by 2 bases, with 3 bases between the two germline ends. The CDR3 DNA sequence: TGTGCCAGCAGCCCTACCTACAATGAGCAGTTCTTC. Translated: CASSPTYNEQFF.